This TCR beta chain was observed in a study of identical twins. This clonotype appeared a few times. Its antigen is not identified. Study results and caveats: For monozygotic twins, models underestimated out-of-frame TCR alpha sharing. There is a chance that invariant MAIT and iNKT cells partially muddied zero-insertion analyses. Abundant beta clonotypes from cord blood bore fewer insertions; memory repertoires lacked this pattern.

TCRdb ran MiXCR on the 5' RACE reads and lists one entry per CDR3 protein. Of around 1.7 million distinct CDR3 sequences in the sample, 25% to 35% were seen once. This receptor was identified in a newborn girl in good health. Sample: cord blood.

CDR3 residues: CASSLEASGGPLYNEQFF. CDR3 in DNA: TGTGCCAGCAGCTTAGAGGCTAGCGGGGGGCCCCTCTACAATGAGCAGTTCTTC. The chain combines TRBV11-2 with TRBJ2-1, with 11 bases matching TRBD2. Trimming cost V 0 bases and J 3 bases; bases outside gene matches: 7. The germline V gene has CDR1 SGHAT and CDR2 FQNNGV. This CDR3 spans 18 amino acids.